A selection of T cell receptor beta chains follows, all from one sample in a study of blood T cell repertoires in COVID-19. Method: immunoSEQ multiplex PCR; TCRdb's copy keeps in-frame clones and lacks some. The repertoire holds 150,000 to 200,000 clones, with 85% to 90% as singletons. Input material: peripheral blood. These receptors came from a man aged 35 to 55 with active or convalescent COVID-19. CDR3s include the opening cysteine and the closing phenylalanine or tryptophan. D genes are given only for firm matches. Size is omitted from some rows. Given values are once, few, many or a class for expanded clones.

J,V,D,size,CDR3,DNA
TRBJ1-2,TRBV19,TRBD1,.,CASRSPGTGEGYGYTF,TGTGCCAGTAGAAGTCCCGGGACAGGGGAGGGCTATGGCTACACCTTC
TRBJ1-6,TRBV4-1,.,.,CASSPRDIGKSPLHF,TGCGCCAGCAGCCCCCGGGACATTGGAAAGTCACCCCTCCACTTT
TRBJ2-1,TRBV7-6,TRBD2,.,CASSLVAGGGNEQFF,TGTGCCAGCAGCTTAGTGGCGGGAGGGGGAAATGAGCAGTTCTTC
TRBJ1-6,TRBV9,TRBD1,.,CASCRGTDNSPLHF,TGTGCCAGCTGCCGAGGGACAGATAATTCACCCCTCCACTTT
TRBJ2-2,TRBV7-9,.,.,CASRWGGTPTGELFF,TGTGCCAGCAGGTGGGGGGGGACACCCACCGGGGAGCTGTTTTTT
TRBJ1-1,TRBV12-3/TRBV12-4,.,.,CATRQTNTEAFF,TGTGCCACTCGACAGACGAACACTGAAGCTTTCTTT
TRBJ1-5,TRBV6-6,TRBD1,.,CASSTTGVVTQPQHF,TGTGCCAGCAGTACAACAGGGGTGGTTACTCAGCCCCAGCATTTT
TRBJ1-4,TRBV10-3,.,.,CAISVQFNEKLFF,TGTGCCATCAGTGTGCAGTTTAATGAAAAACTGTTTTTT
TRBJ2-2,TRBV28,.,.,CASNPRSGARSSTGELFF,TGTGCCAGCAACCCCCGGAGTGGGGCCCGGAGTTCCACCGGGGAGCTGTTTTTT
TRBJ1-5,TRBV12-3/TRBV12-4,.,.,CASSLARQPQHF,TGTGCCAGCAGTTTAGCGCGTCAGCCCCAGCATTTT
TRBJ1-5,TRBV28,TRBD1,.,CASSHPTGGARGGNQPQHF,TGTGCCAGCAGCCATCCAACAGGGGGCGCCCGGGGTGGCAATCAGCCCCAGCATTTT
TRBJ1-1,TRBV25-1,.,once,CASSEARPGLPNTEAFF,TGTGCCAGCAGTGAAGCAAGACCGGGACTTCCGAACACTGAAGCTTTCTTT
TRBJ2-3,TRBV2,.,.,CASSRTSTDTQYF,TGTGCCAGCAGCCGGACTAGCACAGATACGCAGTATTTT
TRBJ1-1,TRBV5-4,TRBD1,.,CASSKGQGENTEAFF,TGTGCCAGCAGCAAGGGACAGGGGGAGAACACTGAAGCTTTCTTT
TRBJ2-5,TRBV5-1,.,.,CASSLSTARGETQYF,TGCGCCAGCAGCTTGTCCACGGCCCGCGGGGAGACCCAGTACTTC
TRBJ2-2,TRBV6-4,.,.,CASSYLAEDTGELFF,TGTGCCAGCAGTTATTTAGCGGAAGACACCGGGGAGCTGTTTTTT
TRBJ2-3,TRBV28,TRBD1,.,CASRDRGFSTDTQYF,TGTGCCAGCCGGGACAGGGGTTTTAGCACAGATACGCAGTATTTT
TRBJ1-1,TRBV15,TRBD1,.,CATSTRTGITEAFF,TGTGCCACCAGCACCAGGACAGGGATCACTGAAGCTTTCTTT
TRBJ1-1,TRBV19,.,.,CASSIDLRGTAEAFF,TGTGCCAGTAGTATAGATCTCCGGGGGACTGCTGAAGCTTTCTTT
TRBJ1-3,TRBV9,.,.,CASSVVGGRGAGNTIYF,TGTGCCAGCAGCGTAGTGGGCGGGCGCGGGGCTGGAAACACCATATATTTT
TRBJ2-2,TRBV28,.,.,CASSLTGTGELFF,TGTGCCAGCAGTTTAACGGGGACCGGGGAGCTGTTTTTT
TRBJ2-5,TRBV4-3,.,once,CASSQEGSREEETQYF,TGCGCCAGCAGCCAGGAGGGGTCCAGGGAAGAAGAGACCCAGTACTTC
TRBJ2-5,TRBV6-5,TRBD2,once,CASSNPGGKTQYF,TGTGCCAGCAGTAACCCGGGAGGAAAGACCCAGTACTTC
TRBJ2-7,TRBV30,TRBD1,.,CAWDAGQGYEQYF,TGTGCCTGGGATGCCGGACAGGGCTACGAGCAGTACTTC
TRBJ2-2,TRBV28,TRBD2,.,CASSLLGLAGGNRELFF,TGTGCCAGCAGTTTGTTAGGACTAGCGGGAGGTAACAGGGAGCTGTTTTTT
TRBJ2-1,TRBV9,TRBD2,few,CASSAPGLAGPGEQFF,TGTGCCAGCAGCGCACCGGGACTAGCGGGCCCCGGTGAGCAGTTCTTC
TRBJ2-3,TRBV24-1,.,.,CATSEGGRAKTDTQYF,TGTGCCACCAGTGAGGGGGGACGGGCGAAGACAGATACGCAGTATTTT
TRBJ2-5,TRBV27,TRBD1,.,CASSRGTGGHQETQYF,TGTGCCAGCAGTAGGGGGACAGGGGGGCACCAAGAGACCCAGTACTTC
TRBJ2-5,TRBV29-1,TRBD2,.,CSVEAPWGRARETQYF,TGCAGCGTTGAAGCCCCCTGGGGGAGGGCCAGAGAGACCCAGTACTTC
TRBJ2-3,TRBV4-1,TRBD2,.,CASSQDLLGGSPSDTQYF,TGCGCCAGCAGCCAAGATCTCTTAGGCGGGAGCCCCTCAGATACGCAGTATTTT
TRBJ1-2,TRBV10-3,.,.,CAISEATGVGYTF,TGTGCCATCAGTGAGGCGACAGGAGTAGGCTACACCTTC
TRBJ1-6,TRBV7-9,.,.,CASSSYLQRAGGNSPLHF,TGTGCCAGCAGCAGCTATCTGCAGAGGGCCGGTGGAAATTCACCCCTCCACTTT
TRBJ2-7,TRBV6-6,TRBD1,.,CASTPGQGPYEQYF,TGTGCCAGCACTCCCGGACAGGGTCCCTACGAGCAGTACTTC
TRBJ1-3,TRBV18,.,.,CASSPDSLSGNTIYF,TGTGCCAGCTCACCGGACAGCCTCTCTGGAAACACCATATATTTT
TRBJ2-5,TRBV5-1,TRBD2,.,CASSATSGRAGETQYF,TGCGCCAGCAGCGCGACTAGCGGGAGAGCGGGGGAGACCCAGTACTTC
TRBJ2-1,TRBV5-1,TRBD2,.,CASSLGGRTDNEQFF,TGCGCCAGCAGCTTGGGCGGGAGAACGGACAATGAGCAGTTCTTC
TRBJ2-7,TRBV5-1,.,.,CASSLVGGHEQYF,TGCGCCAGCAGCTTGGTCGGGGGTCACGAGCAGTACTTC
TRBJ1-1,TRBV12-5,.,.,CASGYLRSLNTEAFF,TGTGCTAGTGGTTATTTAAGGAGCCTAAACACTGAAGCTTTCTTT
TRBJ2-1,TRBV5-6,.,.,CASSLVPGGGYEQFF,TGTGCCAGCAGCTTGGTCCCAGGGGGAGGCTATGAGCAGTTCTTC
TRBJ1-2,TRBV7-9,.,.,CASSYGSPELNYGYTF,TGTGCCAGCAGCTACGGGTCTCCTGAGCTTAACTATGGCTACACCTTC